In this sample, the clone carrying this TCR beta chain turned up many times. Trimming took off 3 bases at V and 8 bases at J, with 10 bases between the two ends. The CDR3 spans 12 residues. From germline, CDR1 is LNHDA and CDR2 SQIVND (reference sequence). The record originates from a study of T cells in Graves' hyperthyroidism and ophthalmopathy. The investigators amplified TCR beta CDR3 regions from RNA transcripts. A set of HTBI primers served as the primers for a first-round RT-PCR of the TCR CDR3. From the multiplex PCR reads, TCRdb called clonotypes with MiXCR, one entry per CDR3 protein. The sample records about 480,000 distinct CDR3 sequences, around a fifth being singletons.

Sequencing was done on a sample of blood. The chain combines TRBV19 with TRBJ1-2; D unresolved. The receptor was isolated from an older woman with Graves' ophthalmopathy. The CDR3 DNA reads TGTGCCAGTAGTATTCAATCTATGGGCTACACCTTC. Its protein is CASSIQSMGYTF.